This T cell receptor beta chain was sequenced in a study of technical replicates of blood from several donors. Sequencing used immunoSEQ multiplex PCR; TCRdb keeps in-frame clones, though not all of them. The table records around 49,000 clones, 95% to 97% of them present only once. This CDR3 is 14 amino acids long. The V gene lost 3 bases and the J gene lost 1 base, with 9 bases spanning the gap. The germline CDR1 and CDR2 sequences are GTSNPN and SVGIG (reference sequence). The sample taken for sequencing was T cells isolated from PBMCs. This receptor was identified in a human donor in good health. This rearrangement joins TRBV30 to TRBJ1-4; D may be TRBD1 (5 bases). CDR3 in amino acids: CAWRSGGTNEKLFF. In DNA form, the CDR3 reads TGTGCCTGGAGGAGCGGGGGAACTAATGAAAAACTGTTTTTT.